Below, one T cell receptor beta chain is given with its context. The sample belongs to a study of control samples from healthy donors and cancer patients. Sequencing used immunoSEQ multiplex PCR; TCRdb keeps in-frame clones, though not all of them. Among about 140,000 clones listed, 90% to 95% were seen once. Trimming removed 7 bases from V and 7 bases from J, with 11 bases in between. This CDR3 contains 12 residues. This sequence originates from a middle-aged man in good health. Sequencing was carried out using blood. This chain uses TRBV12-3 or TRBV12-4 with TRBJ2-1, with D perhaps assigned TRBD1 or TRBD2 (7 bases each). The CDR3 DNA reads TGTGCCAGCAACCAGGGGGGGAATGAGCAGTTCTTC. This codes for CASNQGGNEQFF.